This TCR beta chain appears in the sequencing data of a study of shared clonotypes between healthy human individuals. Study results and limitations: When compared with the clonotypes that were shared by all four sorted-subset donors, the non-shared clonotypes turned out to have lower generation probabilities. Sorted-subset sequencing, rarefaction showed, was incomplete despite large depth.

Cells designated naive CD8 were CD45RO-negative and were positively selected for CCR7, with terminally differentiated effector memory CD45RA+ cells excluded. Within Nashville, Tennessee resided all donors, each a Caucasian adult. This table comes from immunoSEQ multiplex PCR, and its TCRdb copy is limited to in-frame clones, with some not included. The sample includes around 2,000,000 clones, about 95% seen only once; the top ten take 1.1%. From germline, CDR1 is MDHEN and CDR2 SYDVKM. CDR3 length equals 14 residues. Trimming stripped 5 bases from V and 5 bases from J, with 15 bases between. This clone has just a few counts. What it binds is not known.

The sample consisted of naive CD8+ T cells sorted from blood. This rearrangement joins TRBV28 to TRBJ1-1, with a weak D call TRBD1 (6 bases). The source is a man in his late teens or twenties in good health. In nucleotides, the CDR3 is TGTGCCAGCAGTAGACAGGTCAAAGGGACTGAAGCTTTCTTT. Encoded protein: CASSRQVKGTEAFF.